One sample yielded the 25 T cell receptor beta chains listed below, sequenced in a study of Graves' ophthalmopathy and Graves' hyperthyroidism. TCR beta CDR3 amplification used RNA transcripts. HTBI primers were employed in first-round RT-PCR, then a second-round multiplex PCR followed. MiXCR was run by TCRdb on the multiplex PCR reads, yielding one entry per CDR3 protein. The table shows 300,000 to 400,000 distinct CDR3 sequences, with around a sixth occurring only once. Sequenced material: peripheral blood. The receptors originated from an adult man with Graves' ophthalmopathy.

This clonotype occurred many times. The rearrangement uses TRBV9 and TRBJ1-1, with TRBD1 matching 8 bases. J was trimmed by 4 bases and V by 3 bases; bases with no gene match: 5. This CDR3 contains 14 residues. Germline V gene data show CDR1 as SGDLS and CDR2 as YYNGEE. The CDR3, as DNA: TGTGCCAGCAGCGAACAGGGGGTTTTCACTGAAGCTTTCTTT. Amino acids: CASSEQGVFTEAFF.

This clonotype showed up many times. The gene calls are TRBV9 and TRBJ2-6, with 12 positions matching TRBD2. The CDR3 is 18 residues long. Germline V gene data show CDR1 as SGDLS and CDR2 as YYNGEE. V gave up 3 bases and J gave up 0 bases; unmatched junction bases: 4. This chain's CDR3 is CASSAQTSGGSGANVLTF. CDR3 sequence (DNA): TGTGCCAGCAGCGCGCAGACTAGCGGGGGCTCTGGGGCCAACGTCCTGACTTTC.

At least ten counts were recorded for this clonotype. The genes are TRBV6-5 and TRBJ1-1; 7 bases are a match to TRBD1. The CDR3 runs 13 residues. After removal of 6 bases from V and 9 bases from J, the junction contained 10 bases not matched to a gene. Germline CDR1 is MNHEY and CDR2 is SVGAGI. DNA for the CDR3: TGTGCCAGCAGCCCGAACGAACAGGGGAAAGCTTTCTTT. It specifies CASSPNEQGKAFF.

This clonotype was detected ten times or more. V gene TRBV7-2 combines with J gene TRBJ1-1, with 9 positions matching TRBD1. Germline-derived CDR1 and CDR2 are SGHTA and FQGNSA. V trimming: 2 bases; J trimming: 4 bases; junction bases outside the gene matches: 2. CDR3 length: 14 residues. CDR3 region: CASSLKTGGTEAFF. Written as DNA, the CDR3 is TGTGCCAGCAGCTTAAAGACAGGGGGCACTGAAGCTTTCTTT. Combining the CDR3 with reference TRBV7-2 and TRBJ1-1 gives the whole variable domain GAGVSQSPSNKVTEKGKDVELRCDPISGHTALYWYRQSLGQGLEFLIYFQGNSAPDKSGLPSDRFSAERTGGSVSTLTIQRTQQEDSAVYLCASSLKTGGTEAFFGQGTRLTVV.

This clonotype appeared many times. This may be a read error: a much more frequent sequence differs by one nucleotide. V gene TRBV12-3 or TRBV12-4 combines with J gene TRBJ1-2; D is possibly TRBD1 (6 bases). Trimming took off 3 bases at V and 2 bases at J, with 13 bases between the two ends. This CDR3 has 15 amino acids. CDR3: CASSFGAGDNYGYTF. DNA for the CDR3: TGTGCCAGCAGTTTTGGGGCAGGGGACAACTATGGCTACACCTTC.

This clonotype was counted many times. The gene calls are TRBV6-5 and TRBJ1-1; D unclear. Trimming took off 2 bases at V and 3 bases at J, with 10 bases between the two ends. The CDR3 covers 14 residues. CDR1 and CDR2 from the germline V gene are MNHEY and SVGAGI. The CDR3 region is CASSYARGYTEAFF. As DNA, the CDR3 is TGTGCCAGCAGTTACGCACGGGGATACACTGAAGCTTTCTTT.

This clonotype was observed at least ten times. The V and J genes are TRBV2 and TRBJ2-7; the D gene is possibly TRBD1 (6 bases). Deletions cut 5 bases from V and 3 bases from J, with 11 bases between. This CDR3 has 13 residues. Germline lookup yields CDR1 SNHLY and CDR2 FYNNEI. The CDR3 DNA reads as TGTGCCAGCAGTCCCGGACAGAACTACGAGCAGTACTTC. Protein product: CASSPGQNYEQYF.

This clonotype has a count of ten or more. The chain links TRBV24-1 to TRBJ2-5; D gene unclear. CDR3 length equals 12 residues. CDR1 is KGHDR and CDR2 is SFDVKD in the germline V gene. Trimming removed 4 bases at V and 4 bases at J, with 6 bases between. CDR3 coding DNA: TGTGCCACCAGTGAGGATGGAGAGACCCAGTACTTC. As protein: CATSEDGETQYF.

This clonotype was counted many times. The rearrangement uses TRBV11-2 and TRBJ2-7; 16 bases map to TRBD2. Trimming took 0 bases from V and 2 from J; bases not matched to a gene: 1. Germline loops: CDR1 SGHAT, CDR2 FQNNGV. CDR3 size: 17 residues. The DNA for the CDR3 is TGTGCCAGCAGCTTAGAAGGGACTAGCGGGGGGGCCTACGAGCAGTACTTC. As protein: CASSLEGTSGGAYEQYF. The full variable domain, in which reference TRBV11-2 and TRBJ2-7 provide the parts outside the CDR3, is EAGVAQSPRYKIIEKRQSVAFWCNPISGHATLYWYQQILGQGPKLLIQFQNNGVVDDSQLPKDRFSAERLKGVDSTLKIQPAKLEDSAVYLCASSLEGTSGGAYEQYFGPGTRLTVT.

This clonotype appeared many times. This chain joins TRBV2 and TRBJ2-5; 8 bases map to TRBD2. V shed 10 bases, J shed 5 bases, and the junction held 12 bases outside the gene matches. CDR1 and CDR2 from the germline V gene are SNHLY and FYNNEI. The CDR3 extends over 14 amino acids. CDR3 nucleotide sequence: TGTGCCACCAAAGGGACGGGAGGGCGCGAGACCCAGTACTTC. Translated: CATKGTGGRETQYF.

The chain combines TRBV6-4 with TRBJ2-5; 10 bases fit TRBD2. V lost 4 bases and J lost 5; bases outside the gene matches: 7. This CDR3 has 15 amino acids. Germline V lookup: CDR1 MRHNA, CDR2 SNTAGT. The CDR3 bases are TGTGCCAGCAGTGTAATGAGCGGGAGGGTCGAGACCCAGTACTTC. Translation gives CASSVMSGRVETQYF.

This clonotype was seen at least ten times. This chain links TRBV27 with TRBJ2-4; possible D gene TRBD1, 5 bases. The CDR3 totals 16 residues. Germline CDR1 reads MNHEY; CDR2 reads SMNVEV (reference sequence). V lost 9 bases, J lost 0 bases, and 18 bases lay in between. The CDR3 loop is CASRKAGPLAKNIQYF. Written as DNA, the CDR3 is TGTGCCAGTCGAAAGGCAGGGCCCCTAGCCAAAAACATTCAGTACTTC.

This clonotype was detected ten times or more. V and J are TRBV30 and TRBJ2-2, with D perhaps TRBD1 (5 bases). CDR1 and CDR2 (germline): GTSNPN, SVGIG (reference sequence). The CDR3 covers 13 residues. V lost 0 bases and J lost 6, with 8 bases in between. This chain's CDR3 is CAWSVRRAGELFF. CDR3 nucleotide sequence: TGTGCCTGGAGTGTACGCAGGGCCGGGGAGCTGTTTTTT.

On this clonotype itself: Mismatch with germline at one junction end may stem from a read error. The chain carries TRBV14 and TRBJ1-2; D is unresolved. This CDR3 region has 15 residues. Germline V gene lookup returns CDR1 SGHDN and CDR2 FVKESK. The CDR3 region is CASSLTSEPAYGYTF. The CDR3 DNA reads as TGTGCCAGTAGCCTGACATCGGAACCCGCCTATGGCTACACCTTC.

This clonotype has a count of ten or more. The rearrangement links TRBV6-5 to TRBJ1-2; 10 nucleotides agree with TRBD1. Germline loops: CDR1 MNHEY, CDR2 SVGAGI. The J segment lost 7 bases and the V segment lost 0 bases, leaving 5 bases of the junction unmatched. The CDR3 is 15 amino acids. In DNA, the CDR3 is TGTGCCAGCAGTTACTCCCGGACAGGGGGAACTGGCTACACCTTC. This sequence encodes CASSYSRTGGTGYTF.

This sequence joins TRBV6-1 and TRBJ1-1; TRBD1 matches 8 bases. From germline, CDR1 is MNHNS and CDR2 SASEGT. Unmatched junction bases numbered 5, after V lost 0 bases and J lost 5 bases. CDR3 size: 15 residues. CDR3 amino acids: CASSEALRGRTEAFF. CDR3 DNA: TGTGCCAGCAGTGAAGCTCTCAGGGGGCGGACTGAAGCTTTCTTT.

This clonotype was seen at least ten times. The CDR3 nucleotides are TGCAGTGCTAGAGACAGTGCCGAAGCTTTCTTT. Protein sequence: CSARDSAEAFF. The chain employs TRBV20-1 and TRBJ1-1; D not resolved. The V end lost 0 bases, the J end lost 8 bases, and 7 bases lay between the germline ends. The CDR3 totals 11 residues. Germline V gives CDR1 DFQATT, CDR2 SNEGSKA (reference sequence).

This clonotype was counted at least ten times. The gene calls are TRBV10-3 and TRBJ1-5, with 7 bases matching TRBD1. V was pared by 4 bases and J by 4 bases, with 7 bases of the junction left unmatched. The CDR3 is made up of 15 amino acids. Germline V CDR1 and CDR2: ENHRY, SYGVKD. The CDR3, as DNA: TGTGCCATCAGTGCCCGCCGGGACAGTAATCAGCCCCAGCATTTT. Its translation is CAISARRDSNQPQHF.

In this sample, this clonotype turned up many times. This rearrangement joins TRBV7-9 to TRBJ2-7; tentatively, D is TRBD2 (6 bases). The germline V and J ends were trimmed by 3 bases and 7 bases, with 10 bases remaining between them. The CDR3 spans 12 residues. The germline V gene encodes CDR1 SEHNR and CDR2 FQNEAQ (reference sequence). CDR3 nucleotide sequence: TGTGCCAGCAGCTTGAGGAGGGATGAGCAGTACTTC. This translates into CASSLRRDEQYF.

The rearrangement joins TRBV12-3 or TRBV12-4 to TRBJ2-5, with D unresolved. Trimming removed 3 bases at V and 4 bases at J, with 15 bases between. The CDR3 totals 15 residues. The CDR3 DNA reads as TGTGCCAGCAGTTTCGATGGCGGCCACGGAGAGACCCAGTACTTC. Its protein is CASSFDGGHGETQYF.

At least ten counts were recorded for this clonotype. V and J are TRBV7-8 and TRBJ2-7, with 11 bases lining up with TRBD2. The CDR3 loop spans 16 amino acids. The V segment lost 1 base and the J segment 4 bases; nucleotides outside the gene matches: 6. The germline V gene encodes CDR1 SGHVS and CDR2 FQNEAQ. The CDR3 DNA follows: TGTGCCAGCAGCTTAGTTGAACTAGCGGGAGAGTACGAGCAGTACTTC. This codes for CASSLVELAGEYEQYF.

This clonotype showed up many times. V gene TRBV7-6 combines with J gene TRBJ2-7; D call uncertain. V was trimmed by 5 bases and J by 1 base, leaving 18 bases between them. The CDR3 is 16 residues long. Germline-derived CDR1 and CDR2 are SGHVS and FNYEAQ. The CDR3 spells CASSPTSGPQSYEQYF. The CDR3, as DNA: TGTGCCAGCAGCCCTACCTCTGGGCCCCAATCCTACGAGCAGTACTTC.

This clonotype has ten or more counts. V usage is TRBV7-9 and J usage is TRBJ2-5; D could derive from TRBD1 or TRBD2 (5 bases each). CDR1 is SEHNR, CDR2 FQNEAQ, per germline (reference sequence). The CDR3 sequence is 14 residues long. The germline V and J ends were trimmed by 5 bases and 4 bases, with 14 bases remaining between them. In DNA, the CDR3 is TGTGCCAGCAGCCAACCGGGACCGAGAGAGACCCAGTACTTC. This sequence encodes CASSQPGPRETQYF.

This chain links TRBV4-1 with TRBJ2-7; D is unresolved. Trimming took 0 bases from V and 0 from J, leaving 9 bases between them. This CDR3 is 15 amino acids long. Germline V gene data show CDR1 as MGHRA and CDR2 as YSYEKL. The CDR3 DNA is TGCGCCAGCAGCCAAGATTGGCGGTACTCCTACGAGCAGTACTTC. This codes for CASSQDWRYSYEQYF.

The chain joins TRBV7-8 to TRBJ2-7; no definite D call. Per the germline V gene, CDR1 is SGHVS and CDR2 is FQNEAQ. V lost 1 base to trimming and J lost 3 bases, with 10 bases between them. This CDR3 comprises 14 residues. The CDR3 sequence: CASSLGGVNYEQYF. As DNA, the CDR3 is TGTGCCAGCAGCTTAGGTGGGGTGAACTACGAGCAGTACTTC.